These 10 T cell receptor beta chains originate from one sample sequenced in a study of CD8+ T cells in alopecia areata. The treatment is: oral pan-JAK inhibitor, 5-10 mg twice daily. cDNA prepared by RNA extraction and subsequent reverse transcription served as the template for sequencing. Repertoires were generated with immunoSEQ multiplex PCR, while TCRdb's copy carries only in-frame clones and drops some. The sample has roughly 190,000 clones; about three fifths are singletons. The specimen was CD4+ T cells sorted from blood, collected at week 4, from a patient treated with tofacitinib. These receptors were collected from a human donor with alopecia areata.

The chain has TRBV7-6 and TRBJ2-7, with TRBD1 matching over 10 bases. This CDR3 region has 14 residues. The V segment lost 4 bases and the J segment 6 bases; nucleotides outside the gene matches: 6. Germline V lookup: CDR1 SGHVS, CDR2 FNYEAQ. This chain's CDR3 is CASSSIDRGPEQYF. Here the CDR3 DNA reads TGTGCCAGCAGCTCGATCGACAGGGGGCCCGAGCAGTACTTC. Full variable domain (remainder filled in from reference TRBV7-6 and TRBJ2-7): GAGVSQSPRYKVTKRGQDVALRCDPISGHVSLYWYRQALGQGPEFLTYFNYEAQQDKSGLPNDRFSAERPEGSISTLTIQRTEQRDSAMYRCASSSIDRGPEQYFGPGTRLTVT.

The chain couples TRBV4-1 to TRBJ2-3; maybe TRBD1 (6 bases). CDR3 length equals 15 residues. Looked up from germline, CDR1 is MGHRA and CDR2 is YSYEKL. V was pared by 0 bases and J by 4 bases, with 11 bases between. The CDR3 DNA follows: TGCGCCAGCAGCCAAGAAGGGACATGGCCAGATACGCAGTATTTT. Its translation: CASSQEGTWPDTQYF.

The V and J genes are TRBV7-9 and TRBJ1-1; D not certain. The germline CDR1 and CDR2 sequences are SEHNR and FQNEAQ (reference sequence). The CDR3 contains 13 residues. Trimming took 4 bases from V and 4 from J, leaving 10 bases between them. The chain's CDR3 is CASSSPGPTEAFF. The CDR3 DNA sequence: TGTGCCAGCAGCTCGCCCGGGCCCACTGAAGCTTTCTTT.

V usage is TRBV7-8 and J usage is TRBJ2-7; D remains unclear. V was shortened by 5 bases and J by 1 base, with 6 bases between the two germline ends. The CDR3 is made up of 12 amino acids. Per the germline V gene, CDR1 is SGHVS and CDR2 is FQNEAQ. The DNA for the CDR3 is TGTGCCAGCAGCCTAAATTCCTACGAGCAGTACTTC. Translation gives CASSLNSYEQYF.

The rearrangement uses TRBV19 and TRBJ1-1, with 7 positions matching TRBD1. Unmatched junction bases numbered 4, after V lost 7 bases and J lost 8 bases. Germline-derived CDR1 and CDR2 are LNHDA and SQIVND (reference sequence). This CDR3 comprises 11 residues. The CDR3 bases are TGTGCCAGTATTTGGGACAGAGAAGCTTTCTTT. Its translation: CASIWDREAFF.

The rearrangement links TRBV13 to TRBJ1-1, with 7 bases aligning to TRBD1. This CDR3 is built from 16 residues. V trimming: 5 bases; J trimming: 0 bases; junction bases outside the gene matches: 9. Looked up from germline, CDR1 is PRHDT and CDR2 is FYEKMQ (reference sequence). This chain's CDR3 is CASSPRGGGLNTEAFF. The CDR3 region has the DNA TGTGCCAGCAGCCCTAGAGGGGGCGGATTGAACACTGAAGCTTTCTTT.

The J gene is TRBJ2-1, the V gene TRBV6-5; D call uncertain. The CDR3 covers 12 residues. V lost 6 bases and J 10 bases, leaving 13 bases between the germline ends. Germline CDR1 is MNHEY and CDR2 is SVGAGI. The CDR3 is CASSNGGGEQFF. CDR3 in DNA: TGTGCCAGCAGCAATGGTGGCGGCGAGCAGTTCTTC.

V gene TRBV30 combines with J gene TRBJ1-2; D unclear. Germline values: CDR1 GTSNPN, CDR2 SVGIG (reference sequence). V gave up 0 bases and J gave up 4 bases, with 15 bases separating them. The CDR3 totals 15 residues. The CDR3 nucleotides are TGTGCCTGGAGTGTAAAGCGTTTAGGGATCTATGGCTACACCTTC. Its protein product is CAWSVKRLGIYGYTF. The full variable domain, rest sourced from reference TRBV30 and TRBJ1-2, is SQTIHQWPATLVQPVGSPLSLECTVEGTSNPNLYWYRQAAGRGLQLLFYSVGIGQISSEVPQNLSASRPQDRQFILSSKKLLLSDSGFYLCAWSVKRLGIYGYTFGSGTRLTVV.

The gene calls are TRBV18 and TRBJ1-2; 8 positions agree with TRBD1. The V gene end was trimmed by 2 bases and the J gene end by 6 bases; junction bases not matched to a gene: 5. Germline loops: CDR1 KGHSH, CDR2 LQKENI. The CDR3 runs 14 residues. The CDR3 DNA is TGTGCCAGCTCACCAGACAGGACAGGGAATGGCTACACCTTC. This gives the protein CASSPDRTGNGYTF.

The V call is TRBV5-1, the J call TRBJ2-7, with 9 bases lining up with TRBD1. Unmatched junction bases numbered 7, after V lost 4 bases and J lost 5 bases. This CDR3 comprises 14 residues. Germline V gene data show CDR1 as SGHRS and CDR2 as YFSETQ. CDR3 region: CASSQQGATNEQYF. The CDR3 DNA reads as TGCGCCAGCAGCCAACAGGGGGCAACGAACGAGCAGTACTTC.